The 14 T cell receptor beta chains below all came from one sample that was sequenced in a study of yellow fever vaccine responses in identical twins. TCRdb re-called the RT-PCR reads through MiXCR, storing one row per CDR3 protein. The table records around 3,300 distinct CDR3 sequences, under 90% of them present only once. The sample consisted of T cells from blood (PBMCs), unsorted or a sorted subset (not recorded which), taken before or after yellow fever vaccination (not recorded which). These receptors were collected from a young woman who received the yellow fever vaccine.

The chain couples TRBV6-1 to TRBJ1-6; D unresolved. CDR3 length: 11 amino acids. Trimming left V 10 bases short and J 6 bases short, with 7 bases between. Germline V gives CDR1 MNHNS, CDR2 SASEGT. CDR3: CATGGNSPLHF. The CDR3 DNA sequence: TGTGCCACCGGTGGTAATTCACCCCTCCACTTT.

V gene TRBV4-3 combines with J gene TRBJ2-7, with D possibly being TRBD1 (5 bases). This CDR3 has 13 residues. The germline V gene encodes CDR1 LGHNA and CDR2 YSLEER. Between the trimmed V and J ends, which lost 0 bases and 4 bases, there was a span of 7 bases. The CDR3 sequence is CASSQDSGYEQYF. In DNA form, the CDR3 reads TGCGCCAGCAGCCAAGATTCAGGGTACGAGCAGTACTTC.

The rearrangement joins TRBV4-3 to TRBJ2-7; D not resolved. The CDR3 totals 14 residues. V lost 0 bases, J lost 1 base, and 7 bases lay in between. The germline V gene has CDR1 LGHNA and CDR2 YSLEER. CDR3 DNA sequence: TGCGCCAGCAGCCAAGACAGACTTTCCTACGAGCAGTACTTC. It codes for CASSQDRLSYEQYF.

This clonotype was picked up one time. This rearrangement joins TRBV6-1 to TRBJ1-3, with D perhaps TRBD1 (6 bases). The CDR3 length is 12 residues. Germline loops: CDR1 MNHNS, CDR2 SASEGT. V lost 6 bases, J lost 7 bases, and 10 bases lay in between. This CDR3 reads CASSRGSNTIYF. DNA of the CDR3: TGTGCCAGCAGCAGGGGTAGCAACACCATATATTTT.

This sequence joins TRBV18 and TRBJ2-3; 7 bases fit TRBD1. The V and J ends lost 3 bases and 0 bases, in that order; junction bases with no gene match: 6. The CDR3 sequence is 16 residues long. In germline, CDR1 is KGHSH, CDR2 LQKENI. Here the CDR3 reads CASSPWTGGSTDTQYF. The CDR3 DNA follows: TGTGCCAGCTCACCTTGGACAGGTGGGAGCACAGATACGCAGTATTTT. The full variable domain, with the rest looked up from reference TRBV18 and TRBJ2-3, is NAGVMQNPRHLVRRRGQEARLRCSPMKGHSHVYWYRQLPEEGLKFMVYLQKENIIDESGMPKERFSAEFPKEGPSILRIQQVVRGDSAAYFCASSPWTGGSTDTQYFGPGTRLTVL.

The genes are TRBV29-1 and TRBJ2-3; weak D call: TRBD2 (5 bases). Germline V gene data show CDR1 as SQVTM and CDR2 as ANQGSEA. Trimming cost V 7 bases and J 1 base, with 12 bases left between them. The CDR3 extends over 13 amino acids. The DNA of the CDR3 is TGCAGCGATAAGGCGAGGGGCACAGATACGCAGTATTTT. This sequence encodes CSDKARGTDTQYF.

The chain combines TRBV13 with TRBJ2-3; D gene uncertain. The CDR3 has 12 amino acids. Trimming took 8 bases from V and 5 from J, leaving 11 bases between them. The germline CDR1 and CDR2 sequences are PRHDT and FYEKMQ (reference sequence). The CDR3 bases are TGTGCCAGCTCTCGGACGGGAGATACGCAGTATTTT. This translates into CASSRTGDTQYF.

This clonotype was found a few times. The chain is built from TRBV4-1 and TRBJ2-6; no clear D gene. This CDR3 is 14 amino acids long. Trimming cost V 3 bases and J 0 bases, with 3 bases left between them. The germline V gene encodes CDR1 MGHRA and CDR2 YSYEKL. In DNA, the CDR3 is TGCGCCAGCAGCCATGGCTCTGGGGCCAACGTCCTGACTTTC. The encoded protein is CASSHGSGANVLTF.

The chain couples TRBV13 to TRBJ1-6; no firm D call. Looked up from germline, CDR1 is PRHDT and CDR2 is FYEKMQ (reference sequence). The CDR3 is 13 amino acids. The V and J ends lost 7 bases and 5 bases respectively, with 9 bases between them. This CDR3 reads CASKTNDNSPLHF. CDR3 sequence (DNA): TGTGCCAGCAAGACAAACGATAATTCACCCCTCCACTTT.

The J gene is TRBJ1-4, the V gene TRBV25-1; tentative D call: TRBD1 (5 bases). CDR1 and CDR2 (germline): MGHDK, SYGVNS. Trimming took off 3 bases at V and 7 bases at J, with 9 bases between the two ends. The CDR3 has 13 amino acids. CDR3 amino acids: CASSDRGSEKLFF. DNA for the CDR3: TGTGCCAGCAGTGATAGGGGAAGTGAAAAACTGTTTTTT.

The V and J genes are TRBV2 and TRBJ2-2, with a tentative D call TRBD2 (7 bases). V gave up 2 bases and J gave up 4 bases, with 11 bases separating them. The germline CDR1 and CDR2 sequences are SNHLY and FYNNEI. This CDR3 comprises 15 residues. The CDR3 bases are TGTGCCAGCAGTGAAACCGGGGGGCTCACCGGGGAGCTGTTTTTT. Protein product: CASSETGGLTGELFF.

The chain recombines TRBV10-3 with TRBJ1-2, with TRBD1 matching over 9 bases. There are 15 residues in the CDR3. The J segment lost 2 bases and the V segment lost 6 bases, leaving 7 bases of the junction unmatched. The germline CDR1 and CDR2 sequences are ENHRY and SYGVKD. This CDR3 is CAIRTTGGNNYGYTF. In DNA, the CDR3 is TGTGCCATCAGGACGACAGGGGGAAACAACTATGGCTACACCTTC.

This chain uses TRBV15 with TRBJ2-5; D is undetermined. Between the trimmed V and J ends, which lost 3 bases and 2 bases, there was a span of 10 bases. The V gene's germline CDR1 is LNHNV and CDR2 YYDKDF (reference sequence). The CDR3 loop spans 14 amino acids. The CDR3 nucleotides are TGTGCCACCAGCAGGTTAAGGGCACAAGAGACCCAGTACTTC. Its protein is CATSRLRAQETQYF.

This clonotype was seen a handful of times. The chain joins TRBV4-1 to TRBJ1-1; D unresolved. With 1 base removed from V and 6 bases from J, the gap between germline ends came to 9 bases. CDR1 and CDR2 (germline): MGHRA, YSYEKL. The CDR3 runs 13 residues. CDR3 protein: CASSQGPYPEAFF. CDR3 nucleotide sequence: TGCGCCAGCAGCCAAGGACCGTACCCTGAAGCTTTCTTT.